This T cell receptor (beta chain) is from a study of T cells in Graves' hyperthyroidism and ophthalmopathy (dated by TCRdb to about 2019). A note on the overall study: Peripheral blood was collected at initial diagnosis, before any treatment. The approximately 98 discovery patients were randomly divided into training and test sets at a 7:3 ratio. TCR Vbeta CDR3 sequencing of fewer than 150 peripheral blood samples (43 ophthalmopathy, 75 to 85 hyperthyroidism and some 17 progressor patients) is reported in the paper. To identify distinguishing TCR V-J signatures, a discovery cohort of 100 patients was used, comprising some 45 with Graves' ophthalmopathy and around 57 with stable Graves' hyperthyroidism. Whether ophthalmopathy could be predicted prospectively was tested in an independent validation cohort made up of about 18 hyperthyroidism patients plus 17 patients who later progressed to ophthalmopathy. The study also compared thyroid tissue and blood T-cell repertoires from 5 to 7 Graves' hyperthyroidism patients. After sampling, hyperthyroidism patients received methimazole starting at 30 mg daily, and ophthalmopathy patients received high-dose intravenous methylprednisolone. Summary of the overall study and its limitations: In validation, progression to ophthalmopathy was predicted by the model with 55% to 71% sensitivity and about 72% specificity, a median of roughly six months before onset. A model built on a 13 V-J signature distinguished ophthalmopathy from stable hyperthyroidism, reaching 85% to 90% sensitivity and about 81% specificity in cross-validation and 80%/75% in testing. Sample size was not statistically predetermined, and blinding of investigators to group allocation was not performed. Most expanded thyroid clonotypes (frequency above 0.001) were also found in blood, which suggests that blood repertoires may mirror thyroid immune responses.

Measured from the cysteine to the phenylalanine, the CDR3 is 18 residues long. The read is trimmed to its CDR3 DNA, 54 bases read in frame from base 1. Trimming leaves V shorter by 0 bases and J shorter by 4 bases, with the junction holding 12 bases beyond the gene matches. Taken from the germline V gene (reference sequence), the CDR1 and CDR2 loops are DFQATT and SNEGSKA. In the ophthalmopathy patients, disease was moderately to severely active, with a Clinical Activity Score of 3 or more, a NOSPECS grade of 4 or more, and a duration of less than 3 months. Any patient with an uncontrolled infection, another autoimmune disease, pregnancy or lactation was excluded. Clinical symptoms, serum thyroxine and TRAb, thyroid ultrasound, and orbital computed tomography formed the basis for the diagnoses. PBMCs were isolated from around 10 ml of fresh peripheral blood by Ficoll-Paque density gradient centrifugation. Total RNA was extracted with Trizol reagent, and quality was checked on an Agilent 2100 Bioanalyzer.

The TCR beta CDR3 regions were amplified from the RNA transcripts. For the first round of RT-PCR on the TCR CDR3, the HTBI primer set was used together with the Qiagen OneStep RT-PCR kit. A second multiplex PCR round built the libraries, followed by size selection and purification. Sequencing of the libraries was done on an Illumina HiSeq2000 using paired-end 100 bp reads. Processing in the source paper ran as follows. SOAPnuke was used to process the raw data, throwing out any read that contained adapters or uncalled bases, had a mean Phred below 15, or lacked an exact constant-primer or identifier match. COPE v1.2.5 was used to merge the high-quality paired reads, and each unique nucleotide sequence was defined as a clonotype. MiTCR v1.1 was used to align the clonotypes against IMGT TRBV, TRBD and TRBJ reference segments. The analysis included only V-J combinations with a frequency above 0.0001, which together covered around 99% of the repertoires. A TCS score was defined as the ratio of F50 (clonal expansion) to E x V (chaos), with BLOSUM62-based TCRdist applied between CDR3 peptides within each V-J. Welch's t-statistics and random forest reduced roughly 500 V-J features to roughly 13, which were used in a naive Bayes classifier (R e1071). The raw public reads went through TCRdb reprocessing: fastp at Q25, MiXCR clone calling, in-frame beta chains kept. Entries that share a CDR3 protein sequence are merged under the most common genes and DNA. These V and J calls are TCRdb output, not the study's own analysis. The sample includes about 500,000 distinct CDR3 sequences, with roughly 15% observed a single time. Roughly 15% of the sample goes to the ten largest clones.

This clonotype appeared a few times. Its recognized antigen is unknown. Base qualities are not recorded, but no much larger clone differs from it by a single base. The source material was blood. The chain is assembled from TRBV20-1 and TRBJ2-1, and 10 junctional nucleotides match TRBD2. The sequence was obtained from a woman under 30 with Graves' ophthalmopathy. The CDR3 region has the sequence CSARDVLTSGGGYNEQFF. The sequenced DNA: TGCAGTGCTAGAGACGTCCTTACGAGCGGGGGGGGATACAATGAGCAGTTCTTC.